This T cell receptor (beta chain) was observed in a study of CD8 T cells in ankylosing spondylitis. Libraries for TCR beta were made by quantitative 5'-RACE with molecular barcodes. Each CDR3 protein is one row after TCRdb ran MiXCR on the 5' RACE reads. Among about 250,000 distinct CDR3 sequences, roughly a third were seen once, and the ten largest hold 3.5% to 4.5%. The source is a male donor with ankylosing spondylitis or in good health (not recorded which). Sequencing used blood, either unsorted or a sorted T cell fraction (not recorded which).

The CDR3 coding sequence is TGCAGCGTTGAAGCCGGGCCCACCTACGAGCAGTACTTC. Translation gives CSVEAGPTYEQYF. The chain employs TRBV29-1 and TRBJ2-7; D unclear. The CDR3 contains 13 residues. The V gene lost 1 base and the J gene lost 2 bases, with 9 bases spanning the gap. Looked up from germline, CDR1 is SQVTM and CDR2 is ANQGSEA.